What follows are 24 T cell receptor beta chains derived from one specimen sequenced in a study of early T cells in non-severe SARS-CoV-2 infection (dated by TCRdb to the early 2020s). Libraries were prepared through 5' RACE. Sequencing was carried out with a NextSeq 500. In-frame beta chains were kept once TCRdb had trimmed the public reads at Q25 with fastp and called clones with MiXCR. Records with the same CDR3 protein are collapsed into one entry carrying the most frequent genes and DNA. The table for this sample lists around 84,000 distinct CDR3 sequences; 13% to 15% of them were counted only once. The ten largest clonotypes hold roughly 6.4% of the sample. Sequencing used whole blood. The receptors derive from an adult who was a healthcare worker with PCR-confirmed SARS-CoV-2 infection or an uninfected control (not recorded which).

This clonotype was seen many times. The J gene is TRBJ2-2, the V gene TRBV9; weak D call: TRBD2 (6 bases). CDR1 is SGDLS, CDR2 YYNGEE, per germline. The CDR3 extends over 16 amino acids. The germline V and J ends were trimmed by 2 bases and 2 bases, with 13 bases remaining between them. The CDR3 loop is CASSVGSGLNTGELFF. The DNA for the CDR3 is TGTGCCAGCAGCGTGGGTAGCGGTCTTAACACCGGGGAGCTGTTTTTT.

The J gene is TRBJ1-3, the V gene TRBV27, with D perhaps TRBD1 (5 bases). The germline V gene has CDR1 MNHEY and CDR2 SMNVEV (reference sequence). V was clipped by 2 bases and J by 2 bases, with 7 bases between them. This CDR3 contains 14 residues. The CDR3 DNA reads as TGTGCCAGCAGTTTAGGGGGTGCTGGAAACACCATATATTTT. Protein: CASSLGGAGNTIYF.

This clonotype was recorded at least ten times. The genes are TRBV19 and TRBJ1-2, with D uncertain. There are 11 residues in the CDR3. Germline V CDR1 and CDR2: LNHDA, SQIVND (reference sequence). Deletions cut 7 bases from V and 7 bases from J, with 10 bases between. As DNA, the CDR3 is TGTGCCAGTACCCTGGGTTTTGGCTACACCTTC. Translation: CASTLGFGYTF.

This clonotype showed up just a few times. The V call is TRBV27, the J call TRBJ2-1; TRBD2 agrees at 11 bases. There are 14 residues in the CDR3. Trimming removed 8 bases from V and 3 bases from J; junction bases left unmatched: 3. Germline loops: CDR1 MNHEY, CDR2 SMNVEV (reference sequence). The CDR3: CASGGLADYNEQFF. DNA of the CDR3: TGTGCCAGCGGGGGACTAGCGGACTACAATGAGCAGTTCTTC.

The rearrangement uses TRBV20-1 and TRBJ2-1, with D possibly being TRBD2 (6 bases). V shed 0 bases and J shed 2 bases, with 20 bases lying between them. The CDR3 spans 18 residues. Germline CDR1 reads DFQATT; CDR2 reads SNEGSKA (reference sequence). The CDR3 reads CSARDPSLGGSTYNEQFF. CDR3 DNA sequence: TGCAGTGCTAGAGATCCCTCCCTCGGGGGTAGCACCTACAATGAGCAGTTCTTC.

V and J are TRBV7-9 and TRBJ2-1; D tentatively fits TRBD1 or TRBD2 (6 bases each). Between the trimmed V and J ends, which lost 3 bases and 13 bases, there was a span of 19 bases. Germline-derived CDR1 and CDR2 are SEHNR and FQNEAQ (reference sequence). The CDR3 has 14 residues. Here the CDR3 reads CASSFVRLGTSQFF. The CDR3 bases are TGTGCCAGCAGCTTCGTTCGACTAGGGACATCTCAGTTCTTC.

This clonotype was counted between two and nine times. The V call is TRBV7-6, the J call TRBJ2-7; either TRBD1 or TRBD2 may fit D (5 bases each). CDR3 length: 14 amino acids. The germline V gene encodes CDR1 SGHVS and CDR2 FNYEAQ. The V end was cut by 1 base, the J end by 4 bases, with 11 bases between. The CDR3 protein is CASSLGDGNYEQYF. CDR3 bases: TGTGCCAGCAGCTTAGGGGACGGAAATTACGAGCAGTACTTC.

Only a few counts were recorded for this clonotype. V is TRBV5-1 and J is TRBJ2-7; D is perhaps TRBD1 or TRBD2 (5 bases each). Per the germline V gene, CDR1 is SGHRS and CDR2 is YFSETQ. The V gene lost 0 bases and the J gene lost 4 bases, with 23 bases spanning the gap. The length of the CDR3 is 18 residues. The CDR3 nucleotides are TGCGCCAGCAGCTTGGCAAGGGCCACGGGACGGGTATTATACGAGCAGTACTTC. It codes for CASSLARATGRVLYEQYF.

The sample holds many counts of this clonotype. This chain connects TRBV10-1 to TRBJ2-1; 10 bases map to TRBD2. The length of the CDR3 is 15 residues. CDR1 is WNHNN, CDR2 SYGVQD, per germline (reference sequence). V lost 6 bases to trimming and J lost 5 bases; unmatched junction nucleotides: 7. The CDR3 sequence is CASSTLAGEDNEQFF. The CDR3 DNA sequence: TGCGCCAGCAGCACTCTAGCGGGGGAGGACAATGAGCAGTTCTTC.

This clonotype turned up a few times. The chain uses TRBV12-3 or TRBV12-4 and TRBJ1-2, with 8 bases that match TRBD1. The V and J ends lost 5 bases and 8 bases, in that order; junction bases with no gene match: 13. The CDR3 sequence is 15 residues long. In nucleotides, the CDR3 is TGTGCCAGCAGTCAGCCCGGGACAGGCTCTTTGGGCTACACCTTC. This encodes CASSQPGTGSLGYTF.

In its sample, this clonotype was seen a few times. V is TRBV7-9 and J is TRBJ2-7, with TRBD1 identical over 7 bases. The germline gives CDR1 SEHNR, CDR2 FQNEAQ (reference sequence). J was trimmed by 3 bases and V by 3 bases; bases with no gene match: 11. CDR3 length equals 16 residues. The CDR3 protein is CASSFHRGLGNYEQYF. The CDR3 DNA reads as TGTGCCAGCAGCTTCCACAGGGGTCTAGGTAACTACGAGCAGTACTTC.

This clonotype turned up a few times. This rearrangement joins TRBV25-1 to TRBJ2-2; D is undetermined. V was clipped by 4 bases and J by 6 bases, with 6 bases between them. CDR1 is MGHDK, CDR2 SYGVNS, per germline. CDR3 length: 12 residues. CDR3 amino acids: CASSVVSGELFF. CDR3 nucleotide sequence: TGTGCCAGCAGTGTCGTCTCCGGGGAGCTGTTTTTT.

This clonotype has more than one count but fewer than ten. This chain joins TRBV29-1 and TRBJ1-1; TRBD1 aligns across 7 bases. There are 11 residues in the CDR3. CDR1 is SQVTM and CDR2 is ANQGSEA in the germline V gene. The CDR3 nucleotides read TGCAGTACTCTGGACAGGACTGAAGCTTTCTTT. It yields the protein CSTLDRTEAFF. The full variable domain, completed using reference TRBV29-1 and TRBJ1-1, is SAVISQKPSRDICQRGTSLTIQCQVDSQVTMMFWYRQQPGQSLTLIATANQGSEATYESGFVIDKFPISRPNLTFSTLTVSNMSPEDSSIYLCSTLDRTEAFFGQGTRLTVV.

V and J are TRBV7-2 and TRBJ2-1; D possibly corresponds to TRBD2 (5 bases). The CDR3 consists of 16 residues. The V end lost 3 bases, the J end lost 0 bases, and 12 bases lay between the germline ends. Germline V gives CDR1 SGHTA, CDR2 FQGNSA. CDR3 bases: TGTGCCAGCAGCTTTCGGGGTGTGAGCTCCTACAATGAGCAGTTCTTC. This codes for CASSFRGVSSYNEQFF.

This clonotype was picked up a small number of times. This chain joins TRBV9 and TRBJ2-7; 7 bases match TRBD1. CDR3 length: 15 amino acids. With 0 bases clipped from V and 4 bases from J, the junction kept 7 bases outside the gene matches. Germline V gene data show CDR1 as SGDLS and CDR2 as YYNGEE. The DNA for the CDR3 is TGTGCCAGCAGCGTAGAGGGGGACAGTTCTTACGAGCAGTACTTC. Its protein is CASSVEGDSSYEQYF.

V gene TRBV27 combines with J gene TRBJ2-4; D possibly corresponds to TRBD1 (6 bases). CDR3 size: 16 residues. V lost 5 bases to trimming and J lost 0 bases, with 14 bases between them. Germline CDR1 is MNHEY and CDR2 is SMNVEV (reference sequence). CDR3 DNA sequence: TGTGCCAGCAGTCTTTGGACAGACCTAGCCAAAAACATTCAGTACTTC. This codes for CASSLWTDLAKNIQYF.

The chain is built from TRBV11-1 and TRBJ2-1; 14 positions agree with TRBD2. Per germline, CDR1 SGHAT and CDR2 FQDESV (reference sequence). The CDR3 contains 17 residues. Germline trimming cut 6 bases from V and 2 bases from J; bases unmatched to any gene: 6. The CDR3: CASRGTSGSLTYNEQFF. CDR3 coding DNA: TGTGCCAGCAGAGGGACTAGCGGGAGCCTAACCTACAATGAGCAGTTCTTC.

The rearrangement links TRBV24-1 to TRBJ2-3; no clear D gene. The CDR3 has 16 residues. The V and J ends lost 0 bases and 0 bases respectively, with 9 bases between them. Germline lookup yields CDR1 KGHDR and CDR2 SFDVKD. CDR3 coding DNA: TGTGCCACCAGTGATTTGCGGACGGCCAGCACAGATACGCAGTATTTT. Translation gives CATSDLRTASTDTQYF.

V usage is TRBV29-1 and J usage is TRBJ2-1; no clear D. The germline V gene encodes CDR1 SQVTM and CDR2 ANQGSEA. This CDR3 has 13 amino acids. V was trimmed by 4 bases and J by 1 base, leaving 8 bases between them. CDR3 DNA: TGCAGCGTTGCTCCTGGGTCCTACAATGAGCAGTTCTTC. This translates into CSVAPGSYNEQFF.

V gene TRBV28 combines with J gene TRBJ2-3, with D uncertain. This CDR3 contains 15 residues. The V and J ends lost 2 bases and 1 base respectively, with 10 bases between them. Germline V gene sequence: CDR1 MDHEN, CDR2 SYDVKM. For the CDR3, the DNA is TGTGCCAGCAGTTTACGGCAGATACGCACAGATACGCAGTATTTT. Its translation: CASSLRQIRTDTQYF.

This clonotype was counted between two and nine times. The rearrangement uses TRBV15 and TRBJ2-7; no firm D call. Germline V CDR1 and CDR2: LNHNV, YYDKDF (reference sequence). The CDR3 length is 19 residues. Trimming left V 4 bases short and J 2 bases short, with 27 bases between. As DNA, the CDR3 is TGTGCCACCAGCACGGCAAGTCCCCTTAGCCGGATAGGCCCCTACGAGCAGTACTTC. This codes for CATSTASPLSRIGPYEQYF.

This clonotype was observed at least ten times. This CDR3 is CASSGRSGSSYNEQFF. In DNA form, the CDR3 reads TGTGCCAGCAGCGGGCGTAGCGGGAGCTCCTACAATGAGCAGTTCTTC. The chain couples TRBV7-9 to TRBJ2-1; 9 bases map to TRBD2. This CDR3 comprises 16 residues. The V gene end was trimmed by 5 bases and the J gene end by 0 bases; junction bases not matched to a gene: 5. Germline V gene data show CDR1 as SEHNR and CDR2 as FQNEAQ (reference sequence).

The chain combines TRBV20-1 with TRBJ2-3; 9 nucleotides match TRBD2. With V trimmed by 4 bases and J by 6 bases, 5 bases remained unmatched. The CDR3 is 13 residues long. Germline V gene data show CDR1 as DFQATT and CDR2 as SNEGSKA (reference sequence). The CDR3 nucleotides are TGCAGTGCTACCCCGAGCGGGAGGGATACGCAGTATTTT. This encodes CSATPSGRDTQYF.

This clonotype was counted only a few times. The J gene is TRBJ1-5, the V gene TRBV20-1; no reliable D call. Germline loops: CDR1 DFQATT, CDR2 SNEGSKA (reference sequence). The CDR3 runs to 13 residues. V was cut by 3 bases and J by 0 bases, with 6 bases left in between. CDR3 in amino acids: CSARAFSNQPQHF. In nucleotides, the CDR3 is TGCAGTGCTAGGGCTTTTAGCAATCAGCCCCAGCATTTT.